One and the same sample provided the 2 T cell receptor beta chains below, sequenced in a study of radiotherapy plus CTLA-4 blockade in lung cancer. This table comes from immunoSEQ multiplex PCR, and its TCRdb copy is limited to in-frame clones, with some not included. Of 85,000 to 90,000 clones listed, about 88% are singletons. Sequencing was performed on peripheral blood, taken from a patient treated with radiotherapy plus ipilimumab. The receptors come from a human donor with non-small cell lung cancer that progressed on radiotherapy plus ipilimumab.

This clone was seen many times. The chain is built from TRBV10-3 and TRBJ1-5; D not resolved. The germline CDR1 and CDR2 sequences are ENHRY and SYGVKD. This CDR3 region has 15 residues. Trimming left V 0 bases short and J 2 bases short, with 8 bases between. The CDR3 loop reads CAISESGGGNQPQHF. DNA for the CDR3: TGTGCCATCAGTGAGTCTGGCGGCGGCAATCAGCCCCAGCATTTT.

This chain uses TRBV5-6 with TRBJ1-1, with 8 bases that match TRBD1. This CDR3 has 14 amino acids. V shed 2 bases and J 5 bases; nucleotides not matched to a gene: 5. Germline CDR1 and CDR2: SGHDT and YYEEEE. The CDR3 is CASSFRGRWTEAFF. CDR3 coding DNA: TGTGCCAGCAGCTTCAGGGGGCGTTGGACTGAAGCTTTCTTT. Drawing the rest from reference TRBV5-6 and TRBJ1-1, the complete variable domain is DAGVTQSPTHLIKTRGQQVTLRCSPKSGHDTVSWYQQALGQGPQFIFQYYEEEERQRGNFPDRFSGHQFPNYSSELNVNALLLGDSALYLCASSFRGRWTEAFFGQGTRLTVV.